The 9 T cell receptor beta chains reported below all come from one sample, sequenced in a study of blood T cell repertoires in COVID-19. Repertoires were generated with immunoSEQ multiplex PCR, while TCRdb's copy carries only in-frame clones and drops some. Counted here are 110,000 or so clones, roughly 80% occurring once; the ten biggest clones make up over 15%. The source material was peripheral blood. These receptors were taken from a woman aged 80 or over with acute or convalescent COVID-19.

The CDR3 coding sequence is TGTGCCAGCAGCCAGGCCCAGCGGGACCCCCCAGATACGCAGTATTTT. This gives the protein CASSQAQRDPPDTQYF. The chain carries TRBV3-1 (or the pseudogene TRBV3-2) and TRBJ2-3; 7 bases fit TRBD2. The germline V gene has CDR1 LGHDT and CDR2 YNNKEL (reference sequence). The CDR3 sequence is 16 residues long. After removal of 3 bases from V and 4 bases from J, the junction contained 10 bases not matched to a gene.

This chain uses TRBV7-2 with TRBJ1-2, with TRBD1 identical over 7 bases. This CDR3 has 14 residues. The ends lost 4 bases at V and 2 bases at J; junction bases unmatched: 4. CDR1 is SGHTA, CDR2 FQGNSA, per germline. CDR3 in DNA: TGTGCCAGCAGCTCGCTGACAGGGAACTATGGCTACACCTTC. Its protein product is CASSSLTGNYGYTF.

V and J are TRBV6-4 and TRBJ2-1; 8 bases are shared with TRBD2. Germline V lookup: CDR1 MRHNA, CDR2 SNTAGT. CDR3 length: 17 amino acids. Trimming cost V 4 bases and J 6 bases; bases outside gene matches: 14. DNA of the CDR3: TGTGCCAGCAGTGTCGTCTATTCCGGGACTAGTGGCAATGAGCAGTTCTTC. Protein product: CASSVVYSGTSGNEQFF.

V is TRBV15 and J is TRBJ1-2; 7 nucleotides align to TRBD1. The trim removed 5 bases at V and 5 bases at J, leaving 5 bases unmatched. Germline values: CDR1 LNHNV, CDR2 YYDKDF (reference sequence). This CDR3 contains 13 residues. The CDR3 protein is CATSSTGMYGYTF. The CDR3 DNA sequence: TGTGCCACCAGCTCGACAGGGATGTATGGCTACACCTTC. The whole variable domain, filled in from reference TRBV15 and TRBJ1-2, reads DAMVIQNPRYQVTQFGKPVTLSCSQTLNHNVMYWYQQKSSQAPKLLFHYYDKDFNNEADTPDNFQSRRPNTSFCFLDIRSPGLGDTAMYLCATSSTGMYGYTFGSGTRLTVV.

In this sample, this clone turned up a few times. This chain links TRBV9 with TRBJ1-3, with 8 bases lining up with TRBD1. Germline V CDR1 and CDR2: SGDLS, YYNGEE. The V gene end was trimmed by 4 bases and the J gene end by 4 bases; junction bases not matched to a gene: 7. This CDR3 is built from 15 residues. The CDR3 loop is CASSPRTGIGNTIYF. In DNA form, the CDR3 reads TGTGCCAGCAGCCCCCGGACAGGGATCGGAAACACCATATATTTT.

V gene TRBV19 combines with J gene TRBJ1-5; 7 nucleotides match TRBD1. The germline CDR1 and CDR2 sequences are LNHDA and SQIVND (reference sequence). The CDR3 contains 14 residues. V dropped 7 bases and J dropped 4; count of bases not matched to a gene: 7. The CDR3 region has the DNA TGTGCCAGTAAGCGAGACAGGGAAAATCAGCCCCAGCATTTT. Protein sequence: CASKRDRENQPQHF.

The V gene is TRBV10-3, the J gene TRBJ2-3, with D tentatively TRBD2 (6 bases). From germline, CDR1 is ENHRY and CDR2 SYGVKD. CDR3 length: 14 residues. Trimming stripped 10 bases from V and 0 bases from J, with 14 bases between. Here the CDR3 DNA reads TGTGCCACCGGGACTTCTACTAGCACAGATACGCAGTATTTT. It specifies CATGTSTSTDTQYF.

The chain uses TRBV5-4 and TRBJ1-6; D perhaps matches TRBD1 (5 bases). The CDR3 consists of 15 residues. V was cut by 2 bases and J by 3 bases, with 9 bases left in between. CDR1 is SGHNT and CDR2 is YYREEE in the germline V gene (reference sequence). In nucleotides, the CDR3 is TGTGCCAGCAGCTTAGGGAGGGGCTATAATTCACCCCTCCACTTT. This sequence encodes CASSLGRGYNSPLHF.

This clone was seen only once. Other DNA sequences in this specimen translate into the identical CDR3. The genes are TRBV3-1 (or the pseudogene TRBV3-2) and TRBJ2-3; D is ambiguous. This CDR3 region has 12 residues. From germline, CDR1 is LGHDT and CDR2 YNNKEL (reference sequence). Trimming left V 5 bases short and J 5 bases short, with 8 bases between. The CDR3 sequence is CASSSPGDTQYF. For the CDR3, the DNA is TGTGCCAGCAGCAGTCCGGGAGATACGCAGTATTTT.